This TCR beta chain was profiled in a study of T cells in Graves' hyperthyroidism and ophthalmopathy. At the level of the study: Before treatment of any kind, peripheral blood was taken at initial diagnosis.

Amplification of TCR beta CDR3 regions was performed using RNA transcripts as template. HTBI primers were the set used in a first-round RT-PCR of the TCR CDR3. TCRdb redid the calling of the multiplex PCR reads with MiXCR, one entry per CDR3 protein. The sample has roughly 56,000 distinct CDR3 sequences, 40% to 55% seen once; the top ten hold roughly an eighth. Researchers barred patients who had uncontrolled infection, other autoimmune disease, pregnancy or lactation. Remarks on this clonotype: What it binds is not known.

Germline CDR1 SGHRS, CDR2 YFSETQ. The CDR3 extends over 14 amino acids. V was clipped by 3 bases and J by 8 bases, with 17 bases between them. Study conclusions and caveats: A model of 13 V-J features distinguished ophthalmopathy from stable hyperthyroidism. The majority of expanded thyroid clonotypes above 0.001 also appeared in blood.

The specimen was blood. The source of this sequence is a woman in her thirties with Graves' ophthalmopathy. The rearrangement uses TRBV5-1 and TRBJ1-1; D is perhaps TRBD1 (6 bases). CDR3 sequence (DNA): TGCGCCAGCAGCTGGGGGGCTTTGAGAACGGAAGCTTTCTTT. The encoded protein is CASSWGALRTEAFF.